Each of the 21 T cell receptor beta chains below was sequenced from the same sample in a study of breast tumors, draining lymph nodes, adjacent tissues. The lymph nodes were axillary draining lymph nodes from breast cancer patients. TCRdb reprocessed the multiplex PCR reads via MiXCR and lists one record per CDR3 protein. The sample holds 200,000 or so distinct CDR3 sequences, around 29% seen once. Sequences were obtained from axillary lymph node tissue. Every receptor here comes from a female donor with breast cancer. Some clones in this sample may be carry-over from other donors' samples.

Turning to this clonotype: This may stem from a read error, because a much larger clone lies one nucleotide away. The V gene is TRBV10-3, the J gene TRBJ2-6, with a possible D match to TRBD1 (6 bases). The germline gives CDR1 ENHRY, CDR2 SYGVKD. V was cut by 6 bases and J by 2 bases, with 8 bases left in between. The CDR3 covers 14 residues. CDR3 region: CAIRDSPGANVLTF. As DNA, the CDR3 is TGTGCCATCAGGGACAGTCCTGGGGCCAACGTCCTGACTTTC.

This clonotype was recorded at least ten times. A read error may produce the germline difference seen at one junction end. This chain connects TRBV7-7 to TRBJ2-1, with TRBD2 matching over 14 bases. This CDR3 is built from 16 residues. Per the germline V gene, CDR1 is SSHAT and CDR2 is FNYEAQ (reference sequence). CDR3 DNA sequence: TGTGCTAGCAGCCCCGGGACTAGCGGGAGCTACAATGAGCAGTTCTTC. Translated: CASSPGTSGSYNEQFF.

Comment on this clonotype: A much larger clone differs from this one at a single base, so this may be a read error. J is TRBJ2-5 and V is TRBV12-3 or TRBV12-4, with 9 bases matching TRBD1. CDR3 length: 14 residues. The V and J ends lost 6 bases and 5 bases, in that order; junction bases with no gene match: 7. This CDR3 reads CASRAGTGRETQYF. The CDR3 DNA sequence: TGTGCCAGCAGAGCCGGGACAGGGCGCGAGACCCAGTACTTC.

This clonotype was observed once. The chain carries TRBV10-3 and TRBJ1-6, with TRBD1 as a possible D gene (5 bases). Between the trimmed V and J ends, which lost 6 bases and 13 bases, there was a span of 19 bases. Germline V CDR1 and CDR2: ENHRY, SYGVKD. This CDR3 is 14 amino acids long. CDR3 in DNA: TGTGCCATCAGCCCGGGACGGAAAAAATCCCCCCTCCACTTT. As protein: CAISPGRKKSPLHF.

This clonotype was seen repeatedly, ten times or more. The chain links TRBV5-4 to TRBJ2-5; 12 bases map to TRBD2. From germline, CDR1 is SGHNT and CDR2 YYREEE (reference sequence). This CDR3 contains 15 residues. J lost 3 bases, V lost 4 bases, and 4 bases had no gene match. For the CDR3, the DNA is TGTGCCAGCAGCCTTCGGACTAGCGGGGAAGAGACCCAGTACTTC. Amino acids: CASSLRTSGEETQYF.

As regards this clonotype: A much bigger clone sits one base away, suggesting this may be a read error. The rearrangement joins TRBV9 to TRBJ2-2; no definite D call. There are 14 residues in the CDR3. Germline lookup yields CDR1 SGDLS and CDR2 YYNGEE. CDR3 DNA sequence: TGTGCCTGCAGCGTAGGAGTGTTAACCGGGGAGCTGTTTTTT. This codes for CACSVGVLTGELFF.

This clonotype was observed a few times. A much bigger clone sits one base away, suggesting this may be a read error. The CDR3 does not close with the conserved phenylalanine or tryptophan, likely indicating a read error. The V and J genes are TRBV7-9 and TRBJ2-1; tentatively, D is TRBD2 (6 bases). This CDR3 contains 14 residues. The V gene lost 6 bases and the J gene lost 10 bases, with 19 bases spanning the gap. In germline, CDR1 is SEHNR, CDR2 FQNEAQ (reference sequence). This CDR3 is CASRPGLGLGEQFL. For the CDR3, the DNA is TGTGCCAGCAGGCCGGGACTGGGTTTGGGGGAGCAGTTCCTC.

The chain uses TRBV7-9 and TRBJ1-3; 9 bases agree with TRBD1. V shed 10 bases and J 8 bases; nucleotides not matched to a gene: 6. The germline V gene has CDR1 SEHNR and CDR2 FQNEAQ (reference sequence). The CDR3 is 12 amino acids. CDR3 in DNA: TGTGCCACTGGGACAGGGTGGGACACCATATATTTT. It codes for CATGTGWDTIYF.

A remark on this clonotype: A read error may be the cause here, since a much bigger clone is one base away. The chain couples TRBV6-5 to TRBJ2-2, with unresolved D. Germline CDR1 is MNHEY and CDR2 is SVGAGI. The CDR3 is 14 residues long. This chain's CDR3 is CASNYSLGTGELFF. For the CDR3, the DNA is TGTGCCAGCAATTACTCGTTGGGGACCGGGGAGCTGTTTTTT.

Details on this clonotype: One base away lies a much larger clone, so this may be a sequencing read error. Since the CDR3 does not end with the conserved phenylalanine or tryptophan, this likely comes from a read error. The chain is built from TRBV14 and TRBJ2-1; D is undetermined. From germline, CDR1 is SGHDN and CDR2 FVKESK. The CDR3 spans 13 residues. Trimming stripped 4 bases from V and 9 bases from J, with 13 bases between. The CDR3, as DNA: TGTGCCAGCAGCCGTTCAGCGTGGAGTGAGCAGTTCTCC. It codes for CASSRSAWSEQFS.

The chain couples TRBV5-8 to TRBJ2-7; the D gene is possibly TRBD1 (6 bases). V lost 3 bases, J lost 2 bases, and 15 bases lay in between. CDR3 size: 15 residues. Germline loops: CDR1 SGHTS, CDR2 YDEGEE. CDR3 bases: TGTGCCAGCAGCTACCGGGACACACTTACCTACGAGCAGTACTTC. Amino acids: CASSYRDTLTYEQYF.

This clonotype was seen at least ten times. J is TRBJ2-3 and V is TRBV11-2; D may be TRBD1 (6 bases). V was clipped by 1 base and J by 11 bases, with 13 bases between them. This CDR3 spans 13 amino acids. Germline CDR1 and CDR2: SGHAT and FQNNGV. CDR3 residues: CASSLALRGQQYF. The CDR3 bases are TGTGCCAGCAGCTTAGCCCTCAGGGGTCAGCAGTATTTT.

This clonotype was seen at least ten times. The chain couples TRBV11-2 to TRBJ2-1, with D perhaps assigned TRBD1 or TRBD2 (6 bases each). The V gene's germline CDR1 is SGHAT and CDR2 FQNNGV. V was pared by 1 base and J by 6 bases, with 19 bases between. The CDR3 has 17 residues. CDR3 DNA: TGTGCCAGCAGCTTAGTTCGTCTCACGGGGGCTGGCAATGAGCAGTTCTTC. Protein sequence: CASSLVRLTGAGNEQFF.

This clonotype was seen at least ten times. The chain carries TRBV19 and TRBJ2-6; 8 nucleotides match TRBD1. This CDR3 has 17 amino acids. In germline, CDR1 is LNHDA, CDR2 SQIVND (reference sequence). Trimming cost V 4 bases and J 2 bases; bases outside gene matches: 7. The CDR3 DNA reads as TGTGCCAGTAGTAGCCAGGGGGCGTACCCTGGGGCCAACGTCCTGACTTTC. Protein product: CASSSQGAYPGANVLTF.

This clonotype showed up many times. The chain employs TRBV11-2 and TRBJ1-2; maybe TRBD1 (6 bases). Germline loops: CDR1 SGHAT, CDR2 FQNNGV. The CDR3 length is 14 residues. Trimming left V 0 bases short and J 4 bases short, with 9 bases between. Here the CDR3 reads CASSLDRGAYGYTF. The CDR3 DNA follows: TGTGCCAGCAGCTTAGATCGGGGGGCCTATGGCTACACCTTC.

On this clonotype itself: This may stem from a read error, because a much larger clone lies one nucleotide away. This sequence joins TRBV5-8 and TRBJ1-5, with TRBD1 as a possible D gene (5 bases). This CDR3 spans 14 amino acids. The V end was cut by 6 bases, the J end by 7 bases, with 17 bases between. CDR1 is SGHTS, CDR2 YDEGEE, per germline. CDR3 nucleotide sequence: TGTGCCAGCACCCCCCGGGAGGGGAGACAGCCCCAGCATTTT. Amino acids: CASTPREGRQPQHF.

This chain uses TRBV12-3 or TRBV12-4 with TRBJ1-5; no clear D gene. The CDR3 has 18 residues. With 6 bases removed from V and 7 bases from J, the gap between germline ends came to 28 bases. The CDR3 nucleotides are TGTGCCAGCAGCCCTTATGGACTAGCGGGAGTGTACGAGCAGCCCCAGCATTTT. Its translation is CASSPYGLAGVYEQPQHF.

This clonotype was seen at least ten times. The genes are TRBV15 and TRBJ2-3, with TRBD1 matching over 11 bases. The trim removed 2 bases at V and 5 bases at J, leaving 9 bases unmatched. Per the germline V gene, CDR1 is LNHNV and CDR2 is YYDKDF (reference sequence). There are 17 residues in the CDR3. CDR3 sequence (DNA): TGTGCCACCAGCAGAAAGGGGGGACAGGGGGTTGGAGATACGCAGTATTTT. Protein: CATSRKGGQGVGDTQYF.

As concerns this clonotype: The junction differs from germline at one of its ends, possibly a read error. The V call is TRBV9, the J call TRBJ1-4; D is unclear. Germline V gene lookup returns CDR1 SGDLS and CDR2 YYNGEE. The CDR3 runs 15 residues. As DNA, the CDR3 is TGTGCCAGCAGTCTAAGAAGGGTATCTAATGAAAAGCTGCTTTTT. It specifies CASSLRRVSNEKLLF.

This clonotype was seen more than once but under ten times. The rearrangement links TRBV7-9 to TRBJ1-1, with D unclear. CDR1 and CDR2 (germline): SEHNR, FQNEAQ (reference sequence). The V end lost 4 bases, the J end lost 6 bases, and 15 bases lay between the germline ends. The CDR3 is 14 amino acids. CDR3 loop: CASSYYGRGAEAFF. The CDR3 DNA is TGTGCCAGCAGCTATTACGGTCGCGGGGCTGAAGCTTTCTTT.

Turning to this clonotype: A read error may account for a junction end that differs from germline. This sequence joins TRBV7-7 and TRBJ2-3; TRBD1 matches at 7 bases. Germline values: CDR1 SSHAT, CDR2 FNYEAQ (reference sequence). There are 15 residues in the CDR3. The CDR3 loop reads CASSPGKGAGDTQYF. The CDR3 coding sequence is TGTGCTAGCAGTCCGGGGAAGGGGGCAGGAGATACGCAGTATTTT.